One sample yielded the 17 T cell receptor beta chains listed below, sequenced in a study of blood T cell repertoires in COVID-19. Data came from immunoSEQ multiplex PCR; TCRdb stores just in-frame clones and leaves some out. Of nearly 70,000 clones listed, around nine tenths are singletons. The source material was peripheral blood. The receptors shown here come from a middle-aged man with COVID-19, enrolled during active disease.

The DNA for the CDR3 is TGTGCCAGCAGCCAAGCTGCGGGGGGCTCTGGAAACACCATATATTTT. Its protein product is CASSQAAGGSGNTIYF. The gene calls are TRBV3-1 (or the pseudogene TRBV3-2) and TRBJ1-3; weak D call: TRBD1 (5 bases). The CDR3 consists of 16 residues. Germline V CDR1 and CDR2: LGHDT, YNNKEL (reference sequence). Trimming removed 1 base at V and 0 bases at J, with 10 bases between.

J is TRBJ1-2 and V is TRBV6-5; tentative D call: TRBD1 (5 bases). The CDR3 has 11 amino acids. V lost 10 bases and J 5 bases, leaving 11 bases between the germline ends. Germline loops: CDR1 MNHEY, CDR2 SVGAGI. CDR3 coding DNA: TGTGCCACCTTTGGGGGGTATGGCTACACCTTC. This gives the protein CATFGGYGYTF.

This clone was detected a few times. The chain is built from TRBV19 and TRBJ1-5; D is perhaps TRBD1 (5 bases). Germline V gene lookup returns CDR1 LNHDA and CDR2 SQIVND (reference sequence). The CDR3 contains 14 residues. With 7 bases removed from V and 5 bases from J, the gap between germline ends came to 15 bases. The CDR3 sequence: CASTRGAGDQPQHF. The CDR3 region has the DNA TGTGCCAGTACCCGTGGGGCAGGCGATCAGCCCCAGCATTTT.

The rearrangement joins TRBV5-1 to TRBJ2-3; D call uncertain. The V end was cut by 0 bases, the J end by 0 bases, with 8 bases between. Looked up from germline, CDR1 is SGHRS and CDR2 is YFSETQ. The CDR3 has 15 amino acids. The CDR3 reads CASSLGLDSTDTQYF. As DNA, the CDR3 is TGCGCCAGCAGCTTGGGTCTAGATAGCACAGATACGCAGTATTTT.

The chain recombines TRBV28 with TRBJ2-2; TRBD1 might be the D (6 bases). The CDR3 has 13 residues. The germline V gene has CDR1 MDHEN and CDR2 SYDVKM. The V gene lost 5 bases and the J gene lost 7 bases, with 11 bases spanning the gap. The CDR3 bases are TGTGCCAGCAGTCAGGGGCAAGGCGGGGAGCTGTTTTTT. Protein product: CASSQGQGGELFF.

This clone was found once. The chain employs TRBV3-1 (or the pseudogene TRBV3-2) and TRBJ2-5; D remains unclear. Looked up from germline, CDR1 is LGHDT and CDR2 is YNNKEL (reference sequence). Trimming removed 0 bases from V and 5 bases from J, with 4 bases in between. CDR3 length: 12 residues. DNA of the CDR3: TGTGCCAGCAGCCAAGATCAGGAGACCCAGTACTTC. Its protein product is CASSQDQETQYF.

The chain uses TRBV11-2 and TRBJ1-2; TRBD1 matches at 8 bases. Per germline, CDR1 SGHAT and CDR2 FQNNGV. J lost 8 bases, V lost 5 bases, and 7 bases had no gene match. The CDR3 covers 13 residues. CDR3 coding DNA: TGTGCCAGCAGCGCGACAGGGGCTATGGGCTACACCTTC. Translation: CASSATGAMGYTF. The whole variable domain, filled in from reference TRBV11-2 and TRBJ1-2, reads EAGVAQSPRYKIIEKRQSVAFWCNPISGHATLYWYQQILGQGPKLLIQFQNNGVVDDSQLPKDRFSAERLKGVDSTLKIQPAKLEDSAVYLCASSATGAMGYTFGSGTRLTVV.

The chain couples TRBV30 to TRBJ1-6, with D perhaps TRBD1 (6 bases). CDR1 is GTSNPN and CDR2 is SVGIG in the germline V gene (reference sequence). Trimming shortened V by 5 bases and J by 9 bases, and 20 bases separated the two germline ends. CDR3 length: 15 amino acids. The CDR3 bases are TGTGCCTGGGATCTTTATGCGGGGGGCGGTTCACCCCTCCACTTT. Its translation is CAWDLYAGGGSPLHF.

CDR3 in amino acids: CATSDLARGQGATNTEAFF. The CDR3 bases are TGTGCCACCAGTGATTTAGCCCGAGGACAGGGGGCCACGAACACTGAAGCTTTCTTT. The gene calls are TRBV24-1 and TRBJ1-1; 11 nucleotides match TRBD1. CDR3 length: 19 amino acids. Germline CDR1 is KGHDR and CDR2 is SFDVKD. The J segment lost 1 base and the V segment lost 1 base, leaving 10 bases of the junction unmatched.

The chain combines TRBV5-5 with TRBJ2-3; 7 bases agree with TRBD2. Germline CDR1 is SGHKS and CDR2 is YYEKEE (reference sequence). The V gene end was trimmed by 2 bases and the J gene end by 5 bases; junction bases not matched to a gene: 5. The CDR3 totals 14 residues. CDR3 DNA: TGTGCCAGCAGCTTTGGCAGGGAGGGAGATACGCAGTATTTT. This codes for CASSFGREGDTQYF.

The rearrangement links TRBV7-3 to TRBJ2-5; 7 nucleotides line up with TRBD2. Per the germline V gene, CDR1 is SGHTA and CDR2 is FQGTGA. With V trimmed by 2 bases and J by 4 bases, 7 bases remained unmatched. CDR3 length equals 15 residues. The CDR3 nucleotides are TGTGCCAGCAGCTTAGTTGCGGGGGAGAGAGAGACCCAGTACTTC. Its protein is CASSLVAGERETQYF.

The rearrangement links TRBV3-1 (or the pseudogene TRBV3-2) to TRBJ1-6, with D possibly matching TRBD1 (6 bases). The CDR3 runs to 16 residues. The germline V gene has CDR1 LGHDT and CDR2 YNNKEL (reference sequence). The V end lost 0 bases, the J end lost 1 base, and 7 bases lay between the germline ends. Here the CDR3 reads CASSQDRGSYNSPLHF. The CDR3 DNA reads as TGTGCCAGCAGCCAAGACAGGGGTTCCTATAATTCACCCCTCCACTTT.

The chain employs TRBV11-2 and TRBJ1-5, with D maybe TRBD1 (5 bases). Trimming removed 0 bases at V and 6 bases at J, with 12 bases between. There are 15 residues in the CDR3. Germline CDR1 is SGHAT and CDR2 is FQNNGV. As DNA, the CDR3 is TGTGCCAGCAGCTTAGACGGGACTGGACGTCAGCCCCAGCATTTT. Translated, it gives CASSLDGTGRQPQHF. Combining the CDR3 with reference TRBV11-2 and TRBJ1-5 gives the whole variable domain EAGVAQSPRYKIIEKRQSVAFWCNPISGHATLYWYQQILGQGPKLLIQFQNNGVVDDSQLPKDRFSAERLKGVDSTLKIQPAKLEDSAVYLCASSLDGTGRQPQHFGDGTRLSIL.

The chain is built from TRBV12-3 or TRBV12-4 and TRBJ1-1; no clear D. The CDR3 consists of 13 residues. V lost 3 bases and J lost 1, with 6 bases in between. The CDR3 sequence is CASSFAENTEAFF. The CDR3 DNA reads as TGTGCCAGCAGTTTTGCGGAGAACACTGAAGCTTTCTTT.

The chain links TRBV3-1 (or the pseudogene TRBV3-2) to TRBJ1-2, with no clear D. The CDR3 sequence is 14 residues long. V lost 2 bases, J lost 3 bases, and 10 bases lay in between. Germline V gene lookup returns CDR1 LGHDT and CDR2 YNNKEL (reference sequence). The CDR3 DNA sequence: TGTGCCAGCAGCCAAAGTCCCGGGGACTATGGCTACACCTTC. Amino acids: CASSQSPGDYGYTF.

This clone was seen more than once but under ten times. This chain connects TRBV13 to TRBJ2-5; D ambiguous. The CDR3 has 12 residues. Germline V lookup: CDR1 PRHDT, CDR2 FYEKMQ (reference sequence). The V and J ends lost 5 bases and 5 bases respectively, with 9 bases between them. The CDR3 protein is CASSLLAETQYF. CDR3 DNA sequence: TGTGCCAGCAGCCTGTTGGCTGAGACCCAGTACTTC.

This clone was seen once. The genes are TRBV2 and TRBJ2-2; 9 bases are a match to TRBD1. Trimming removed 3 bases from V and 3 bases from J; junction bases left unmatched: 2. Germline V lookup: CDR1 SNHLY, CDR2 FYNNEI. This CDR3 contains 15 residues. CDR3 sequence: CASSERTGDTGELFF. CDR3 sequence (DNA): TGTGCCAGCAGTGAGAGGACAGGGGACACCGGGGAGCTGTTTTTT.